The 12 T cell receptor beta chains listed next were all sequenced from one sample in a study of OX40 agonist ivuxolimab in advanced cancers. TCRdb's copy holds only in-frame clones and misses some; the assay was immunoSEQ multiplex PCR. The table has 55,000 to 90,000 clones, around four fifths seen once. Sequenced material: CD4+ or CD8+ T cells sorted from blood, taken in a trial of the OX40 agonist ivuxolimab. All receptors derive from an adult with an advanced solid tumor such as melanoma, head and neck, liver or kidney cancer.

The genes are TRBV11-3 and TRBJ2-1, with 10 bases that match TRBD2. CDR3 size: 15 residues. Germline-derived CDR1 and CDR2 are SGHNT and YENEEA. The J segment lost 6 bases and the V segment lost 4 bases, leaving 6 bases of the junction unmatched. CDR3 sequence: CASSSSSGRGNEQFF. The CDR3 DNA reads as TGTGCCAGCAGCTCCTCCAGCGGGAGGGGCAATGAGCAGTTCTTC.

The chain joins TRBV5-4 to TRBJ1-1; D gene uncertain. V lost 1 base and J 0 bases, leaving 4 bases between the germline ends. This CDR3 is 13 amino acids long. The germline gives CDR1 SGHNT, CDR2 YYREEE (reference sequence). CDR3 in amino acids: CASSLSLNTEAFF. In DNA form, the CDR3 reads TGTGCCAGCAGCTTGAGCCTGAACACTGAAGCTTTCTTT.

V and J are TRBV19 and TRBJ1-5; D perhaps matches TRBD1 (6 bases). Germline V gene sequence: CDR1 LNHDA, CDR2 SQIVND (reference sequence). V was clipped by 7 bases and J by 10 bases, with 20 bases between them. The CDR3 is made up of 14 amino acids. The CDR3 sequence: CASNPGAGTSPQHF. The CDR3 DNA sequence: TGTGCCAGTAATCCAGGGGCCGGAACGAGCCCCCAGCATTTT.

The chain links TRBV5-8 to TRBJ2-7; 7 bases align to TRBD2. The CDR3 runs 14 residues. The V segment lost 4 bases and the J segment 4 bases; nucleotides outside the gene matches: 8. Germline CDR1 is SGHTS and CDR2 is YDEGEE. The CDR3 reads CASSGGDARYEQYF. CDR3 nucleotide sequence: TGTGCCAGCAGCGGGGGGGACGCAAGGTACGAGCAGTACTTC.

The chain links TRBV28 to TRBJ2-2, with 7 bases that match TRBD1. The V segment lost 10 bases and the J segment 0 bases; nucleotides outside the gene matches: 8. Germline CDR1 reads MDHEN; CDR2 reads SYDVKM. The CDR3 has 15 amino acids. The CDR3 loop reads CATKNRGPNTGELFF. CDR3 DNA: TGTGCCACCAAAAACAGGGGCCCGAACACCGGGGAGCTGTTTTTT.

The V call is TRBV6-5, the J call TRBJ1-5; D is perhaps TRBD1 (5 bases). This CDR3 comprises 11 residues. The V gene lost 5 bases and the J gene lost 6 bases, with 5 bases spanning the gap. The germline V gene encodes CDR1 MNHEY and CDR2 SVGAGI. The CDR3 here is CASSDSQPQHF. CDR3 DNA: TGTGCCAGCAGTGACAGTCAGCCCCAGCATTTT.

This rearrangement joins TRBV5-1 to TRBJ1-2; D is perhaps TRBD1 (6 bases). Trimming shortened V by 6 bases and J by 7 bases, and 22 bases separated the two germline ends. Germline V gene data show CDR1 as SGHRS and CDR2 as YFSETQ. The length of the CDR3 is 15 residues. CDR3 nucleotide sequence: TGCGCCAGCAATAATAGGGGGGGTGAAAGCTCTGGCTACACCTTC. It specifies CASNNRGGESSGYTF. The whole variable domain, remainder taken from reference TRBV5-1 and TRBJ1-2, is KAGVTQTPRYLIKTRGQQVTLSCSPISGHRSVSWYQQTPGQGLQFLFEYFSETQRNKGNFPGRFSGRQFSNSRSEMNVSTLELGDSALYLCASNNRGGESSGYTFGSGTRLTVV.

CDR3 bases: TGTGCCAGCAGGTTAGAGGGGGCTATCTATGGCTACACCTTC. The encoded protein is CASRLEGAIYGYTF. V gene TRBV5-6 combines with J gene TRBJ1-2; 7 nucleotides agree with TRBD1. The CDR3 loop spans 14 amino acids. V was pared by 5 bases and J by 4 bases, with 8 bases of the junction left unmatched. Germline V gene sequence: CDR1 SGHDT, CDR2 YYEEEE.

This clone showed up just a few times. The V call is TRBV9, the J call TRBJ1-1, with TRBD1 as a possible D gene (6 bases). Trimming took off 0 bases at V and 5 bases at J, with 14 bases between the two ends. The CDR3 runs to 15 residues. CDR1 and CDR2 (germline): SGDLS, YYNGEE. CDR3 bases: TGTGCCAGCAGCGTAGGAAAACAGGGACTGACTGAAGCTTTCTTT. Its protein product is CASSVGKQGLTEAFF.

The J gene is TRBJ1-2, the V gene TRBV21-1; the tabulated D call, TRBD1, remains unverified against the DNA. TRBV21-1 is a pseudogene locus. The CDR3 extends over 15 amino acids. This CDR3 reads CASSGPGQTNYGYTF. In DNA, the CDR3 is TGTGCCAGCAGCGGACCGGGACAGACAAACTATGGCTACACCTTC.

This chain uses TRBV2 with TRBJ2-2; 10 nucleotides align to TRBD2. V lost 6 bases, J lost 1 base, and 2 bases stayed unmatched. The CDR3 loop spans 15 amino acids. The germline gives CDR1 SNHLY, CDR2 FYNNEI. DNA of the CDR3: TGTGCCAGCAGCTCTAGCGGGAGGAACACCGGGGAGCTGTTTTTT. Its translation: CASSSSGRNTGELFF.

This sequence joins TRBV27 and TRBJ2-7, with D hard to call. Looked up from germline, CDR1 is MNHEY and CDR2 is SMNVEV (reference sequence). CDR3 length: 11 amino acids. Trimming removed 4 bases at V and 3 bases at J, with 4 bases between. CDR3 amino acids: CASSSGYEQYV. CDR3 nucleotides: TGTGCCAGCAGTTCCGGCTACGAGCAGTACGTC.